Listed below are T cell receptor beta chains from one sample, sequenced in a study of T cells after yellow fever vaccination. MiXCR was run by TCRdb on the 5' RACE reads, yielding one entry per CDR3 protein. The table has approximately 300,000 distinct CDR3 sequences, about 10% seen once. Sequencing was performed on CD4+ T cells sorted from PBMCs, taken 45 days after the yellow fever booster vaccination. These receptors all stem from a young man who received the YFV17D yellow fever vaccine. Both conserved end residues are part of each CDR3. The order of the fields is clone size, J gene, D gene, V gene, CDR3 DNA, CDR3 protein. The D gene is left open where the match is weak. Where a row states a size, it is once, few, many or the class of an expanded clone; other rows omit it.

. | TRBJ1-2 | . | TRBV6-2/TRBV6-3 | TGTGCCAGCAGTATGGACAGATCAGGCTATGGCTACACCTTC | CASSMDRSGYGYTF
. | TRBJ2-1 | TRBD2 | TRBV11-1 | TGTGCCAGCAGCCTAACTAGCGGGGGGACTCAATTC | CASSLTSGGTQF
. | TRBJ2-1 | TRBD2 | TRBV2 | TGTGCCAGCACTTTAGCGGGGCCGAGGAATGAGCAGTTCTTC | CASTLAGPRNEQFF
many | TRBJ1-5 | . | TRBV6-1 | TGTGCCAGCAGGGGGGGTAGCAATCAGCCCCAGCATTTT | CASRGGSNQPQHF
. | TRBJ2-7 | TRBD2 | TRBV2 | TGTGCCAGCAGTGTGGCAGCGGGGGGGCAGGAGCAGTACTTC | CASSVAAGGQEQYF
many | TRBJ2-5 | . | TRBV29-1 | TGCAGCGTTGAAGGAGTTGAATGGAAACCTGACCAAGAGACCCAGTACTTC | CSVEGVEWKPDQETQYF
once | TRBJ1-1 | TRBD1 | TRBV2 | TGTGCCACATTTAAGACAGGGAAGTACACTGAAGCTTTCTTT | CATFKTGKYTEAFF
. | TRBJ2-1 | . | TRBV6-6 | TGTGCCAGCAGTTACTTTACAGTCTACAATGAGCAGTTCTTC | CASSYFTVYNEQFF
. | TRBJ1-6 | . | TRBV20-1 | TGCAGTGCTCACCCCCCGGGCCTTTTGGGGTATAATTCACCCCTCCACTTT | CSAHPPGLLGYNSPLHF
few | TRBJ1-1 | TRBD1 | TRBV28 | TGTGCCAGCTCGCCATTGGCAGGGGGGACCCCGAACACTGAAGCTTTCTTT | CASSPLAGGTPNTEAFF
many | TRBJ2-2 | TRBD1 | TRBV6-2/TRBV6-3 | TGTGCCAGCAGTTACGGGGACAGGGACACCGGGGAGCTGTTTTTT | CASSYGDRDTGELFF
. | TRBJ1-4 | . | TRBV7-9 | TGTGCCAGCACCATGGGGCTAAATGAAAAACTGTTTTTT | CASTMGLNEKLFF
. | TRBJ2-5 | . | TRBV29-1 | TGCAGCGTTGTCCGGACAGCCCAAGAGACCCAGTACTTC | CSVVRTAQETQYF
few | TRBJ2-7 | . | TRBV11-2 | TGTGCCAGCAGCAAGTGGACGGGCCCCTACGAGCAGTACTTC | CASSKWTGPYEQYF
many | TRBJ2-3 | . | TRBV7-2 | TGTGCCAGCAGCCAGGACAGTCCCGCGGATACGCAGTATTTT | CASSQDSPADTQYF
. | TRBJ2-6 | . | TRBV6-5 | TGTGCCAGCAGCGACAGGGAAGGGACTCCTGGGGCCAACGTCCTGACTTTC | CASSDREGTPGANVLTF
. | TRBJ2-3 | TRBD2 | TRBV28 | TGTGCCAGCAGTTTTAGCGGGGGGGCAGTAGATACGCAGTATTTT | CASSFSGGAVDTQYF
few | TRBJ2-1 | TRBD2 | TRBV12-3/TRBV12-4 | TGTGCCAGCCGAAAGTGGGGGGGAGGGCCGACCTCCTACAATGAGCAGTTCTTC | CASRKWGGGPTSYNEQFF
few | TRBJ2-1 | . | TRBV12-3/TRBV12-4 | TGTGCCAGCAGTGCAGGGTACCCGACGCGGGAGCAGTTCTTC | CASSAGYPTREQFF
. | TRBJ2-3 | TRBD2 | TRBV7-8 | TGTGCCAGCAGTAGAAAAGCGGGGGGGAAGAACACAGATACGCAGTATTTT | CASSRKAGGKNTDTQYF
few | TRBJ1-2 | . | TRBV6-6 | TGTGCCAGCAGCTATTTAGCGAAGGTGTTCTATGGCTACACCTTC | CASSYLAKVFYGYTF
few | TRBJ1-5 | . | TRBV24-1 | TGTGCCACCAGTGGGTCTGGGGCGCATCAGCCCCAGCATTTT | CATSGSGAHQPQHF
many | TRBJ2-1 | TRBD1 | TRBV27 | TGTGCCAGCAGTCTTTGGACAGGGGCGCATGAGCAGTTCTTC | CASSLWTGAHEQFF
few | TRBJ2-3 | TRBD2 | TRBV24-1 | TGTGCCACCAGTGATAGCCTAGCGGGCACAGATACGCAGTATTTT | CATSDSLAGTDTQYF
. | TRBJ1-1 | . | TRBV11-2 | TGTGCCAGCAGCCCTCTCCTGGGGGTTGGGACTGAAGCTTTCTTT | CASSPLLGVGTEAFF
. | TRBJ2-1 | TRBD2 | TRBV28 | TGTGCCAGCAGGCCCCTCCCCCTGCGGGGGGGTGAGCAGTTCTTC | CASRPLPLRGGEQFF
. | TRBJ2-1 | . | TRBV18 | TGTGCCAGCTCACCAAGGTTCGGGGGACTTAACAATGAGCAGTTCTTC | CASSPRFGGLNNEQFF
few | TRBJ1-1 | . | TRBV7-2 | TGTGCCAGCAGACCCCCTTTAGGGGCCGTTACTGAAGCTTTCTTT | CASRPPLGAVTEAFF
. | TRBJ2-5 | TRBD1 | TRBV19 | TGTGCCAGTAGTAACCCGCGTACGACAGGGCGAATTCGAAAAGAGACCCAGTACTTC | CASSNPRTTGRIRKETQYF